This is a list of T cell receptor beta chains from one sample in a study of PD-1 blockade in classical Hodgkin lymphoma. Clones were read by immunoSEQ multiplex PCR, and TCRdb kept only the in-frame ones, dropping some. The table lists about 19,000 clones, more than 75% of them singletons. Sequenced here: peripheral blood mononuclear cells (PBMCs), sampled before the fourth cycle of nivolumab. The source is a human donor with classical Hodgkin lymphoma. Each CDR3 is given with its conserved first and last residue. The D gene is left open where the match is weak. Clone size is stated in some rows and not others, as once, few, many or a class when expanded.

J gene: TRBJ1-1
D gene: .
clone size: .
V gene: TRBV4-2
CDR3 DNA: TGTGCCAGCAGCCAACCGACCGGGACCCAGGGGTGGAACACTGAAGCTTTCTTT
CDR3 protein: CASSQPTGTQGWNTEAFF

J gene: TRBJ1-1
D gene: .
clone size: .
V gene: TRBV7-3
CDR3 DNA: TGTGCCAGCAGCTTCAATATGAACACTGAAGCTTTCTTT
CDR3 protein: CASSFNMNTEAFF

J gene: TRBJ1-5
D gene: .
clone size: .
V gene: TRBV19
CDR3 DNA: TGTGCCAGTAGTATTCGGGACCCTTCTAGCAATCAGCCCCAGCATTTT
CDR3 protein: CASSIRDPSSNQPQHF

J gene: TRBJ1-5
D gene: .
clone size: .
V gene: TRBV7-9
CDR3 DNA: TGTGCCAGCAGCTTAGGGGACACGGCCAATCAGCCCCAGCATTTT
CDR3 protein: CASSLGDTANQPQHF

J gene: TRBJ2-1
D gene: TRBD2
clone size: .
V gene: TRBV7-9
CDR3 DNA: TGTGCCAGCAGCCAAAGGGCTAGCGGGGCCTACAATGAGCAGTTCTTC
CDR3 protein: CASSQRASGAYNEQFF

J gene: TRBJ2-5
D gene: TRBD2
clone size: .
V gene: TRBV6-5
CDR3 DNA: TGTGCCAGCACAAAACTAGCGGGGAAAGAGACCCAGTACTTC
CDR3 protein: CASTKLAGKETQYF

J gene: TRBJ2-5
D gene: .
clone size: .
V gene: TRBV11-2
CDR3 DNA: TGTGCCAGCAGCTTAGTTAGCTCCTTGGCCCAGTACTTC
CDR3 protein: CASSLVSSLAQYF

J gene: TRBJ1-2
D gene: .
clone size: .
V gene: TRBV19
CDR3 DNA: TGTGCCAGTAGTATTATCTCGGGACATTATGGCTACACCTTC
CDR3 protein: CASSIISGHYGYTF

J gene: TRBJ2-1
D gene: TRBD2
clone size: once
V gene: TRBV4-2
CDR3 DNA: TGTGCCAGCAGCCTGGGACTAGCGGGATATGAGCAGTTCTTC
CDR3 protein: CASSLGLAGYEQFF

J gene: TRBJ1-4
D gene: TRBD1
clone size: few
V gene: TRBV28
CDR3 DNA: TGTGCCAGCAGTTCTACCGGGACAGGGATAGAAAAACTGTTTTTT
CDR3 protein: CASSSTGTGIEKLFF

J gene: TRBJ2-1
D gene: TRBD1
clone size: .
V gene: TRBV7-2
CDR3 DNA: TGTGCCAGCAGCTTAGGAGGGACAGGGTACAATGAGCAGTTCTTC
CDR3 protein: CASSLGGTGYNEQFF

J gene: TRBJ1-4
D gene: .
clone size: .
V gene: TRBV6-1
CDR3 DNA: TGTGCCAGCAGTGACAGGGTTGGTGAAAAACTGTTTTTT
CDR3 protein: CASSDRVGEKLFF

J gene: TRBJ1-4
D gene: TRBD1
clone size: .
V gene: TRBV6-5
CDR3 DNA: TGTGCCAGCAGGGGGACAGGGGGAGATGAAAAACTGTTTTTT
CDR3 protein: CASRGTGGDEKLFF

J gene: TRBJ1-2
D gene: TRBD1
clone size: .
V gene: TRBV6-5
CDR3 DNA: TGTGCCAGCAGGGACAGGTCATATGGCTACACCTTC
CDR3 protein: CASRDRSYGYTF

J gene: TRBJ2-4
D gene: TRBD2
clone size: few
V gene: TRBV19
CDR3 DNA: TGTGCCAGTAGTCCCGGGACTAGCGGATATGCCACAGCCAAAAACATTCAGTACTTC
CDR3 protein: CASSPGTSGYATAKNIQYF

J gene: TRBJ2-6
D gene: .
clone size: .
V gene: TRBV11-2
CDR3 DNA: TGTGCCAGCAGCTTGGAAACAGGGCCCTTAGGGGCCAACGTCCTGACTTTC
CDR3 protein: CASSLETGPLGANVLTF

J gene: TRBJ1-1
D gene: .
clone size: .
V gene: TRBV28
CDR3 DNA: TGTGCCAGCAGGGACAGTTCCATGAACACTGAAGCTTTCTTT
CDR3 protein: CASRDSSMNTEAFF

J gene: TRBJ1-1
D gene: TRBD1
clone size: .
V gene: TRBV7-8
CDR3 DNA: TGTGCCAGCAGCTCGCAGACAGGGGACACTGAAGCTTTCTTT
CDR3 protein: CASSSQTGDTEAFF

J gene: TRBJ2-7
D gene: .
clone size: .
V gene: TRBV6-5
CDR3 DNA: TGTGCCAGCAGTTACACCACTGGCCTTGACGAGCAGTACTTC
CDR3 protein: CASSYTTGLDEQYF

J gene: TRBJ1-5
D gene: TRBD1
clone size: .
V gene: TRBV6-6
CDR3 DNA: TGTGCCACGGACAGGGGTAGTCAGCCCCAGCATTTT
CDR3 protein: CATDRGSQPQHF

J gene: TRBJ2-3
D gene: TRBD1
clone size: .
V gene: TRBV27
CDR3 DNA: TGTGCCAGCAGAGAACCGGGACAGGGGGCAACAGATACGCAGTATTTT
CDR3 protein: CASREPGQGATDTQYF

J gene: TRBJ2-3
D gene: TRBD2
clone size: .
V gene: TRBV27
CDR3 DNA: TGTGCCAGCAGGGGACTAGCGGGAGGGCCGAGCACAGATACGCAGTATTTT
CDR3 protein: CASRGLAGGPSTDTQYF

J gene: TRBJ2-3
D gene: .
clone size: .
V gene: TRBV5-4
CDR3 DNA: TGTGCCAGCAGCTTGTGGGGCACAGATACGCAGTATTTT
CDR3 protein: CASSLWGTDTQYF

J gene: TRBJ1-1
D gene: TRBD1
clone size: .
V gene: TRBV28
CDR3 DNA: TGTGCCAGCCGACGGACAGGGGTTCGGAGCACTGAAGCTTTCTTT
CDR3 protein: CASRRTGVRSTEAFF

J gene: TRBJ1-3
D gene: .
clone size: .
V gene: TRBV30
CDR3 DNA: TGTGCCTGGAGTGTATCCTCTGGAAACACCATATATTTT
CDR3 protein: CAWSVSSGNTIYF